This T cell receptor (beta chain) was documented in a study of early T cells in non-severe SARS-CoV-2 infection. On the study more broadly: Sequencing targeted bulk RNA from unsorted whole blood, leaving chains unpaired.

Unique molecular identifiers were affixed to single, distinct cDNA molecules. TCRdb reanalysed the 5' RACE reads using MiXCR and keeps one entry per CDR3 protein. The profile shows fewer than 75,000 distinct CDR3 sequences, roughly a sixth of them singletons. Germline V gives CDR1 SNHLY, CDR2 FYNNEI. The CDR3 sequence is 14 residues long. With 6 bases removed from V and 0 bases from J, the gap between germline ends came to 9 bases. This chain uses TRBV2 with TRBJ2-4; no reliable D call. The sequence came from an adult who was a healthcare worker with PCR-confirmed SARS-CoV-2 infection or an uninfected control (not recorded which). This material consisted of whole blood, taken at baseline. The DNA for the CDR3 is TGTGCCAGCAGGGCACATCTAGCCAAAAACATTCAGTACTTC. Translating it yields CASRAHLAKNIQYF.